A single sample is the source of the 28 T cell receptor beta chains below, sequenced in a study of T-cell memory formation after mild COVID-19. TCRdb ran MiXCR on the 5' RACE reads and lists one entry per CDR3 protein. Here the sample spans about 270,000 distinct CDR3 sequences, approximately 16% being singletons. The sequencing sample was made of PBMCs or a T cell subset sorted from them (not recorded which). The receptor source for this set is a man younger than 35 who had mild COVID-19 (a few samples of this study predate the infection). Cell type and time point are not known.

This clonotype turned up a few times. The chain links TRBV4-1 to TRBJ1-4; possibly TRBD1 for D (5 bases). Germline V CDR1 and CDR2: MGHRA, YSYEKL. Deletions cut 4 bases from V and 6 bases from J, with 15 bases between. This CDR3 region has 15 residues. The CDR3 sequence is CASSRSRTGDEKLFF. CDR3 nucleotides: TGCGCCAGCAGCCGCAGCAGGACGGGGGATGAAAAACTGTTTTTT.

In its sample, this clonotype was seen a few times. The V gene is TRBV5-1, the J gene TRBJ2-7; 8 positions agree with TRBD1. There are 15 residues in the CDR3. CDR1 and CDR2 (germline): SGHRS, YFSETQ. With 6 bases clipped from V and 2 bases from J, the junction kept 10 bases outside the gene matches. The CDR3 is CASTPGGTGTYEQYF. CDR3 coding DNA: TGCGCCAGCACCCCAGGGGGGACAGGAACCTACGAGCAGTACTTC.

The chain couples TRBV4-1 to TRBJ2-1; either TRBD1 or TRBD2 may supply D (5 bases each). Germline V lookup: CDR1 MGHRA, CDR2 YSYEKL. V lost 0 bases to trimming and J lost 8 bases, with 11 bases between them. This CDR3 has 14 residues. This CDR3 is CASSQDAGDDEQFF. As DNA, the CDR3 is TGCGCCAGCAGCCAAGATGCCGGGGACGATGAGCAGTTCTTC.

This clonotype was seen repeatedly, ten times or more. V is TRBV7-2 and J is TRBJ1-2; D ambiguous. Trimming stripped 4 bases from V and 4 bases from J, with 7 bases between. Looked up from germline, CDR1 is SGHTA and CDR2 is FQGNSA. CDR3 length equals 12 residues. The DNA of the CDR3 is TGTGCCAGCAGCTATGCCGCCTATGGCTACACCTTC. This translates into CASSYAAYGYTF.

This clonotype was seen a few times. This chain joins TRBV7-9 and TRBJ1-3, with D uncertain. Germline values: CDR1 SEHNR, CDR2 FQNEAQ (reference sequence). V was clipped by 5 bases and J by 0 bases, with 14 bases between them. The CDR3 spans 16 residues. The CDR3 spells CASSPRSGSSGNTIYF. CDR3 sequence (DNA): TGTGCCAGCAGCCCTCGCAGCGGGAGCTCTGGAAACACCATATATTTT.

The rearrangement links TRBV5-1 to TRBJ1-2; D is possibly TRBD1 (5 bases). CDR1 is SGHRS, CDR2 YFSETQ, per germline. The CDR3 is 15 amino acids. V was clipped by 0 bases and J by 6 bases, with 15 bases between them. The CDR3 DNA reads as TGCGCCAGCAGCTTGGTTGGGACCACTAAACATGGCTACACCTTC. As protein: CASSLVGTTKHGYTF.

The chain joins TRBV15 to TRBJ2-3, with D unresolved. Trimming took off 1 base at V and 4 bases at J, with 6 bases between the two ends. This CDR3 has 13 amino acids. The germline CDR1 and CDR2 sequences are LNHNV and YYDKDF (reference sequence). The CDR3 region is CATSRGQADTQYF. The CDR3 DNA sequence: TGTGCCACCAGCAGAGGCCAGGCAGATACGCAGTATTTT. Together with reference TRBV15 and TRBJ2-3, the CDR3 gives the full variable domain: DAMVIQNPRYQVTQFGKPVTLSCSQTLNHNVMYWYQQKSSQAPKLLFHYYDKDFNNEADTPDNFQSRRPNTSFCFLDIRSPGLGDTAMYLCATSRGQADTQYFGPGTRLTVL.

This clonotype was seen at least ten times. The rearrangement uses TRBV6-6 and TRBJ2-5, with TRBD2 matching 11 bases. Germline V CDR1 and CDR2: MNHNY, SVGAGI (reference sequence). The junction had 12 bases not matched to a gene; V was cut back by 6 bases and J by 0 bases. This CDR3 comprises 18 residues. CDR3 sequence reads: CASRPTSGGMAYQETQYF. The DNA for the CDR3 is TGTGCCAGCAGGCCAACTAGCGGGGGCATGGCGTACCAAGAGACCCAGTACTTC.

The chain couples TRBV20-1 to TRBJ1-2, with 12 bases lining up with TRBD1. The V and J ends lost 3 bases and 6 bases, in that order; junction bases with no gene match: 8. Germline values: CDR1 DFQATT, CDR2 SNEGSKA (reference sequence). The CDR3 contains 15 residues. In nucleotides, the CDR3 is TGCAGTGCTAGGGCTTGGGGACAGGGGGCGGATGGCTACACCTTC. It translates to CSARAWGQGADGYTF.

The chain couples TRBV12-3 or TRBV12-4 to TRBJ2-3; D ambiguous. V was shortened by 6 bases and J by 0 bases, with 19 bases between the two germline ends. The CDR3 extends over 17 amino acids. The CDR3 nucleotides read TGTGCCAGCAGACCAAGGCGGCGGTCACCTAGCACAGATACGCAGTATTTT. Encoded protein: CASRPRRRSPSTDTQYF.

This clonotype was observed a few times. V gene TRBV11-2 combines with J gene TRBJ1-3; TRBD1 aligns across 9 bases. V lost 6 bases and J lost 2; bases outside the gene matches: 8. The germline gives CDR1 SGHAT, CDR2 FQNNGV. This CDR3 is 16 amino acids long. The CDR3 DNA is TGTGCCAGCAGGCGTCCCGGGACAGGGACTGGAAACACCATATATTTT. This gives the protein CASRRPGTGTGNTIYF.

This clonotype was seen ten or more times. This chain links TRBV6-2 or TRBV6-3 with TRBJ2-5, with unresolved D. Trimming pared 8 bases from V and 1 base from J, leaving 11 bases between. CDR3 length: 13 residues. Germline V lookup: CDR1 MNHEY, CDR2 SVGEGT. The CDR3 here is CASRAHSQETQYF. The DNA for the CDR3 is TGTGCCAGCCGAGCACACAGCCAAGAGACCCAGTACTTC.

This clonotype was picked up a small number of times. The V call is TRBV5-1, the J call TRBJ2-3; TRBD2 matches 8 bases. There are 15 residues in the CDR3. Losses at the gene ends were 2 bases for V and 5 bases for J; bases not matched to a gene: 7. Germline CDR1 and CDR2: SGHRS and YFSETQ. The CDR3 sequence: CASSFGRGAEDTQYF. CDR3 nucleotides: TGCGCCAGCAGCTTCGGGCGGGGGGCTGAAGATACGCAGTATTTT.

This clonotype was found a few times. The chain combines TRBV6-6 with TRBJ2-5; TRBD1 is a possible D gene (5 bases). With 8 bases removed from V and 4 bases from J, the gap between germline ends came to 11 bases. The CDR3 is made up of 12 amino acids. CDR1 MNHNY and CDR2 SVGAGI come from the germline V gene (reference sequence). This CDR3 reads CASGALGETQYF. For the CDR3, the DNA is TGTGCCAGCGGGGCCTTAGGAGAGACCCAGTACTTC.

This sequence joins TRBV14 and TRBJ2-7; a weak D match, TRBD2 (5 bases). The CDR3 is 12 residues long. Looked up from germline, CDR1 is SGHDN and CDR2 is FVKESK. Trimming removed 4 bases from V and 6 bases from J, with 10 bases in between. The CDR3 region has the DNA TGTGCCAGCAGCCCCACTAGGCGCGAGCAGTACTTC. This gives the protein CASSPTRREQYF.

This clonotype appeared a few times. The chain recombines TRBV11-3 with TRBJ2-1; 8 bases are shared with TRBD2. The CDR3 consists of 14 residues. From germline, CDR1 is SGHNT and CDR2 YENEEA. With 5 bases clipped from V and 6 bases from J, the junction kept 6 bases outside the gene matches. CDR3 nucleotide sequence: TGTGCCAGCAGCCCCGGGGGGGGTTCCAATGAGCAGTTCTTC. Protein: CASSPGGGSNEQFF.

This clonotype was detected only a few times. The rearrangement uses TRBV5-1 and TRBJ2-1; TRBD2 matches 10 bases. Trimming at V came to 2 bases and at J to 9 bases, leaving 14 bases not matched to a gene. CDR1 SGHRS and CDR2 YFSETQ come from the germline V gene. The CDR3 is made up of 17 amino acids. DNA of the CDR3: TGCGCCAGCAGCTTCCTCTCCCCCAGCGGGGGGGCCACTGAGCAGTTCTTC. The encoded protein is CASSFLSPSGGATEQFF. The full variable domain, with the rest looked up from reference TRBV5-1 and TRBJ2-1, is KAGVTQTPRYLIKTRGQQVTLSCSPISGHRSVSWYQQTPGQGLQFLFEYFSETQRNKGNFPGRFSGRQFSNSRSEMNVSTLELGDSALYLCASSFLSPSGGATEQFFGPGTRLTVL.

The CDR3 DNA follows: TGTGCCATCAGTGATGCGGGACTCAAAAACATTCAGTACTTC. This sequence encodes CAISDAGLKNIQYF. The chain has TRBV10-3 and TRBJ2-4; the D gene is possibly TRBD2 (6 bases). The CDR3 extends over 14 amino acids. V lost 3 bases to trimming and J lost 3 bases, with 9 bases between them. The germline gives CDR1 ENHRY, CDR2 SYGVKD.

The chain is built from TRBV5-1 and TRBJ1-2, with D possibly matching TRBD1 (5 bases). Germline CDR1 reads SGHRS; CDR2 reads YFSETQ. The CDR3 is 14 amino acids. The V end lost 1 base, the J end lost 8 bases, and 15 bases lay between the germline ends. CDR3 in DNA: TGCGCCAGCAGCTTGTGGTCAGGGCCCGGGGGCTACACCTTC. Its translation: CASSLWSGPGGYTF.

V gene TRBV6-1 combines with J gene TRBJ1-2; 7 nucleotides align to TRBD1. With V trimmed by 1 base and J by 14 bases, 13 bases remained unmatched. The CDR3 has 14 amino acids. Germline CDR1 MNHNS, CDR2 SASEGT. The CDR3 protein is CASSEVDRQGSGTF. The CDR3 DNA follows: TGTGCCAGCAGTGAAGTGGACAGGCAGGGTTCGGGAACCTTC.

In this sample, this clonotype turned up a few times. This chain uses TRBV7-2 with TRBJ2-4; 15 positions agree with TRBD2. Germline CDR1 SGHTA, CDR2 FQGNSA. The CDR3 loop spans 15 amino acids. Unmatched junction bases numbered 5, after V lost 5 bases and J lost 9 bases. The CDR3 nucleotides are TGTGCCAGCAGCACGGGACTAGCGGGGGGTGTCATTCAGTACTTC. Encoded protein: CASSTGLAGGVIQYF.

The chain joins TRBV29-1 to TRBJ2-7; TRBD1 might be the D (6 bases). Germline loops: CDR1 SQVTM, CDR2 ANQGSEA. This CDR3 spans 14 amino acids. V gave up 2 bases and J gave up 3 bases, with 14 bases separating them. CDR3 nucleotides: TGCAGCGTTGAATCGGATCAGGGGAACTACGAGCAGTACTTC. Its protein is CSVESDQGNYEQYF.

This clonotype has at least ten counts. The gene calls are TRBV5-1 and TRBJ1-2, with 12 bases matching TRBD1. The trim removed 4 bases at V and 0 bases at J, leaving 16 bases unmatched. CDR3 length equals 20 residues. Germline V CDR1 and CDR2: SGHRS, YFSETQ. CDR3 nucleotides: TGCGCCAGCAGCGATACATACCCCGGGACAGGGGGCGCCCCTAACTATGGCTACACCTTC. As protein: CASSDTYPGTGGAPNYGYTF.

This clonotype was recorded many times. At one end, the junction sequence differs from germline, possibly due to a read error. This rearrangement joins TRBV4-3 to TRBJ2-3; D gene ambiguous. Germline V gene lookup returns CDR1 LGHNA and CDR2 YSLEER. CDR3 length: 15 amino acids. CDR3 amino acids: CASSEDLVKADTQYF. CDR3 nucleotide sequence: TGCGCCAGCAGCGAAGATTTAGTGAAAGCAGATACGCAGTATTTT.

The sample holds a few counts of this clonotype. The chain couples TRBV29-1 to TRBJ1-1; weak D call: TRBD1 (5 bases). The germline V gene encodes CDR1 SQVTM and CDR2 ANQGSEA. This CDR3 region has 12 residues. V was pared by 8 bases and J by 6 bases, with 16 bases between. This CDR3 reads CSCDSLGPEAFF. CDR3 nucleotide sequence: TGCAGCTGTGACAGTTTGGGGCCTGAAGCTTTCTTT.

The chain links TRBV6-4 to TRBJ2-1; 10 positions agree with TRBD2. The germline CDR1 and CDR2 sequences are MRHNA and SNTAGT. V shed 2 bases, J shed 7 bases, and the junction held 5 bases outside the gene matches. The CDR3 consists of 15 residues. CDR3 sequence (DNA): TGTGCCAGCAGTGACCGTAGCGGGGGGAATAATGAGCAGTTCTTC. It yields the protein CASSDRSGGNNEQFF.

The chain recombines TRBV7-3 with TRBJ2-5; 8 bases match TRBD2. V was clipped by 5 bases and J by 1 base; unmatched bases: 6. The CDR3 consists of 15 residues. Germline V gene sequence: CDR1 SGHTA, CDR2 FQGTGA. The CDR3 region has the DNA TGTGCCAGCAGCCCCTCGGGGGGGGCCCAAGAGACCCAGTACTTC. It encodes CASSPSGGAQETQYF.

V gene TRBV6-6 combines with J gene TRBJ1-5; D is possibly TRBD1 (6 bases). Trimming stripped 6 bases from V and 3 bases from J, with 15 bases between. Per the germline V gene, CDR1 is MNHNY and CDR2 is SVGAGI (reference sequence). This CDR3 is 15 amino acids long. Here the CDR3 reads CASSRQVGDNQPQHF. As DNA, the CDR3 is TGTGCCAGCAGCCGACAGGTCGGCGACAATCAGCCCCAGCATTTT.